Included here is one TCR beta chain sequence, with context. The V and J ends lost 5 bases and 4 bases respectively, with 11 bases between them. The CDR3 is 13 amino acids. In germline, CDR1 is MNHNY, CDR2 SVGAGI (reference sequence). As handled by the study authors: Reference gene primers were amplified, and this amplification served to estimate nucleated cell counts. The data were produced by immunoSEQ multiplex PCR, yet TCRdb's version contains in-frame clones alone and is incomplete. Clone size and V and J calls were adopted from that table, with D and trimming inferred from the DNA. This sample has approximately 190,000 clones, with approximately 79% found just once. The data were taken from a study of blood T cell repertoires in COVID-19.

The source material was peripheral blood. The source of this sequence is a man aged 30-40 years with active or convalescent COVID-19. The chain couples TRBV6-6 to TRBJ1-2; D is uncertain. In DNA form, the CDR3 reads TGTGCCAGCAGTAGCAGCGAAATCTATGGCTACACCTTC. Protein sequence: CASSSSEIYGYTF.